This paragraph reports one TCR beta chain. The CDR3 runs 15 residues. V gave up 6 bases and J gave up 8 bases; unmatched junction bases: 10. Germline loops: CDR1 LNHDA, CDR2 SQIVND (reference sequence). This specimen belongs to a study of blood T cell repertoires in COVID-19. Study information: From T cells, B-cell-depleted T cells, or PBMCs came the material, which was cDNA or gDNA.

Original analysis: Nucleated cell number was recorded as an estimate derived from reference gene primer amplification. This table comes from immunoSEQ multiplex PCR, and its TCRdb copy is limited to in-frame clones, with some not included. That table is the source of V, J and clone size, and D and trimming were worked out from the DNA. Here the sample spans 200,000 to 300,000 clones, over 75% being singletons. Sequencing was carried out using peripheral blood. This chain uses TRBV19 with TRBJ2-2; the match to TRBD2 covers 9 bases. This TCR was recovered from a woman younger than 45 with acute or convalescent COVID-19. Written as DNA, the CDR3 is TGTGCCAGTAGAAGGGTAGCGGGAGAACGGGGGGAGCTGTTTTTT. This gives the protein CASRRVAGERGELFF.